This TCR beta chain was documented in a study of siplizumab effects on memory and regulatory T cells. The CDR3 spans 13 residues. Between the trimmed V and J ends, which lost 1 base and 5 bases, there was a span of 6 bases. Germline V gives CDR1 LGHNA, CDR2 YNFKEQ. Concerning this clone itself: The antigen is unknown.

Findings and limits, study-wide: The study found naive T cells seemingly more diverse than memory cells and seemingly major alloresponse contributors.

Libraries were prepared by immunoSEQ multiplex PCR; TCRdb keeps only in-frame clonotypes and omits some of them. The data contain nearly 85,000 clones, over 90% of them singletons. The sequenced material came from CD8+ T cells sorted from blood. The chain joins TRBV4-2 to TRBJ2-1; D remains unclear. This TCR was sampled from a human donor in good health. The CDR3 sequence is CASSQGRDNEQFF. Here the CDR3 DNA reads TGTGCCAGCAGCCAAGGACGAGACAATGAGCAGTTCTTC.